One sample yielded the 32 T cell receptor beta chains listed below, sequenced in a study of identical twins. MiXCR was run by TCRdb on the 5' RACE reads, yielding one entry per CDR3 protein. Here the sample spans 1.5 million or so distinct CDR3 sequences, around a third being singletons. Sequenced input: cord blood. All receptors derive from a newborn girl in good health.

J is TRBJ1-5 and V is TRBV12-3 or TRBV12-4, with D possibly TRBD1 on 6 matching bases. CDR3 size: 17 residues. V dropped 3 bases and J dropped 4 bases, with 19 bases sitting between them. CDR3 region: CASSFRPGGAGNQPQHF. In DNA form, the CDR3 reads TGTGCCAGCAGTTTCCGGCCCGGGGGCGCCGGTAATCAGCCCCAGCATTTT.

Remarks on this clonotype: A much larger clone differs from this one at a single base, so this may be a read error. This chain uses TRBV20-1 with TRBJ2-1; no clear D gene. CDR1 is DFQATT, CDR2 SNEGSKA, per germline (reference sequence). CDR3 length: 11 amino acids. The CDR3 loop is CSARPRNERFF. The CDR3 DNA sequence: TGCAGTGCTAGACCCCGGAATGAGCGGTTCTTC.

This clonotype was counted only a few times. This CDR3 reads CASSPDTYSYNEQFF. CDR3 nucleotides: TGCGCCAGCAGCCCCGACACCTATTCCTACAATGAGCAGTTCTTC. The chain carries TRBV5-1 and TRBJ2-1, with D uncertain. Trimming removed 4 bases from V and 1 base from J, with 12 bases in between. The CDR3 loop spans 15 amino acids. The germline CDR1 and CDR2 sequences are SGHRS and YFSETQ.

In its sample, this clonotype was seen a few times. V usage is TRBV6-4 and J usage is TRBJ1-2; tentative D call: TRBD1 (5 bases). This CDR3 is built from 13 residues. With 3 bases removed from V and 6 bases from J, the gap between germline ends came to 11 bases. Per the germline V gene, CDR1 is MRHNA and CDR2 is SNTAGT. This chain's CDR3 is CASSESGTHGYTF. The CDR3 DNA sequence: TGTGCCAGCAGTGAGTCGGGGACCCATGGCTACACCTTC.

V usage is TRBV7-9 and J usage is TRBJ1-1; D is uncertain. Germline CDR1 and CDR2: SEHNR and FQNEAQ (reference sequence). This CDR3 region has 11 residues. Deletions cut 5 bases from V and 8 bases from J, with 9 bases between. CDR3 coding DNA: TGTGCCAGCAGCCACGAGACAGAAGCTTTCTTT. Protein sequence: CASSHETEAFF.

The J gene is TRBJ1-3, the V gene TRBV29-1, with 12 nucleotides matching TRBD1. Germline V gene sequence: CDR1 SQVTM, CDR2 ANQGSEA. V was clipped by 3 bases and J by 4 bases; unmatched bases: 7. The CDR3 consists of 16 residues. The CDR3 here is CSVESRDRGQGNTIYF. CDR3 DNA sequence: TGCAGCGTTGAGTCCCGGGACAGGGGGCAAGGAAACACCATATATTTT.

This clonotype has ten or more counts. This chain joins TRBV3-1 and TRBJ2-1; D possibly corresponds to TRBD1 (6 bases). The CDR3 length is 16 residues. The germline V and J ends were trimmed by 2 bases and 4 bases, with 15 bases remaining between them. CDR1 and CDR2 (germline): LGHDT, YNNKEL (reference sequence). As DNA, the CDR3 is TGTGCCAGCAGCCAACCCCAGGGGACCAGATACAATGAGCAGTTCTTC. This gives the protein CASSQPQGTRYNEQFF.

The chain carries TRBV7-2 and TRBJ2-1; D call uncertain. The J call is uncertain, as TRBJ2-7 better fits the DNA end. The CDR3 loop spans 15 amino acids. The germline CDR1 and CDR2 sequences are SGHTA and FQGNSA. The CDR3 nucleotides are TGTGCCAGCAGCCAGCTAGTCGGAACCTACAATGAGCAGTACTTC. Amino acid sequence: CASSQLVGTYNEQYF.

The chain recombines TRBV6-5 with TRBJ2-2; D ambiguous. The germline V gene has CDR1 MNHEY and CDR2 SVGAGI. The V end lost 0 bases, the J end lost 4 bases, and 9 bases lay between the germline ends. CDR3 length: 15 residues. CDR3 protein: CASSYSRLLTGELFF. CDR3 nucleotide sequence: TGTGCCAGCAGTTACTCGAGGCTACTCACCGGGGAGCTGTTTTTT.

V usage is TRBV28 and J usage is TRBJ1-2; 7 nucleotides match TRBD1. The CDR3 extends over 14 amino acids. Germline CDR1 reads MDHEN; CDR2 reads SYDVKM. The V gene end was trimmed by 3 bases and the J gene end by 3 bases; junction bases not matched to a gene: 4. The CDR3 spells CASSLMTGYYGYTF. CDR3 in DNA: TGTGCCAGCAGTTTGATGACAGGGTACTATGGCTACACCTTC.

V gene TRBV6-1 combines with J gene TRBJ2-1; D possibly corresponds to TRBD2 (6 bases). The CDR3 is made up of 14 amino acids. CDR1 and CDR2 (germline): MNHNS, SASEGT. Trimming stripped 1 base from V and 15 bases from J, with 19 bases between. The CDR3 bases are TGTGCCAGCAGTGAAGAGAGGAGGGGACCCCAAGGGTTCTTC. Its protein product is CASSEERRGPQGFF.

This clonotype came up a few times. The chain has TRBV25-1 and TRBJ2-7; TRBD1 matches 7 bases. The germline V gene has CDR1 MGHDK and CDR2 SYGVNS. The J segment lost 6 bases and the V segment lost 5 bases, leaving 10 bases of the junction unmatched. The CDR3 has 14 residues. The CDR3 here is CASSPAGTVGEQYF. The CDR3, as DNA: TGTGCCAGCAGTCCCGCCGGGACAGTAGGCGAGCAGTACTTC.

This chain joins TRBV7-6 and TRBJ1-2; 9 bases align to TRBD1. The V gene's germline CDR1 is SGHVS and CDR2 FNYEAQ. Unmatched junction bases numbered 11, after V lost 5 bases and J lost 4 bases. The CDR3 covers 16 residues. CDR3 in DNA: TGTGCCAGCAGCCCCCTGCCAGAGACAGGGGGCTATGGCTACACCTTC. Translation: CASSPLPETGGYGYTF.

The CDR3 DNA follows: TGCGCCAGCAGCCAACCCACTAGCATTAGGAATGAGCAGTTCTTC. This translates into CASSQPTSIRNEQFF. This chain joins TRBV4-1 and TRBJ2-1; D perhaps matches TRBD2 (6 bases). The CDR3 has 15 amino acids. CDR1 is MGHRA, CDR2 YSYEKL, per germline. V was clipped by 2 bases and J by 7 bases, with 15 bases between them.

This clonotype was detected only a few times. This chain connects TRBV6-2 or TRBV6-3 to TRBJ1-3, with a tentative D call TRBD1 (5 bases). The length of the CDR3 is 15 residues. The V gene's germline CDR1 is MNHEY and CDR2 SVGEGT. The V and J ends lost 2 bases and 2 bases respectively, with 10 bases between them. This chain's CDR3 is CASSYPGAAGNTIYF. The DNA of the CDR3 is TGTGCCAGCAGTTACCCCGGGGCGGCTGGAAACACCATATATTTT.

The chain couples TRBV20-1 to TRBJ2-7; D unresolved. Germline values: CDR1 DFQATT, CDR2 SNEGSKA (reference sequence). With 0 bases removed from V and 7 bases from J, the gap between germline ends came to 19 bases. The CDR3 sequence is 15 residues long. CDR3 coding DNA: TGCAGTGCTAGAGATTCTGGTGGGTGGAGAGATGAGCAGTACTTC. Encoded protein: CSARDSGGWRDEQYF.

This clonotype was observed at least ten times. The V gene is TRBV20-1, the J gene TRBJ2-3; the D gene is possibly TRBD1 (5 bases). The CDR3 loop spans 14 amino acids. In germline, CDR1 is DFQATT, CDR2 SNEGSKA (reference sequence). Trimming took off 6 bases at V and 4 bases at J, with 17 bases between the two ends. The CDR3 coding sequence is TGCAGTGCCGAAACCCCAACAGGAGCAGATACGCAGTATTTT. It encodes CSAETPTGADTQYF.

Points on this clonotype: A clone one base away is much larger, so this may be a read error. The CDR3 sequence: CSARDLGCSYEQYF. CDR3 DNA: TGCAGTGCTAGAGATCTAGGATGCTCCTACGAGCAGTACTTC. This chain connects TRBV20-1 to TRBJ2-7; no reliable D call. This CDR3 comprises 14 residues. Germline loops: CDR1 DFQATT, CDR2 SNEGSKA (reference sequence). V was pared by 0 bases and J by 0 bases, with 9 bases between.

This clonotype was counted a few times. The chain links TRBV3-1 to TRBJ2-1; TRBD1 matches at 12 bases. V lost 3 bases and J lost 9; bases outside the gene matches: 6. The germline V gene has CDR1 LGHDT and CDR2 YNNKEL (reference sequence). This CDR3 contains 15 residues. The CDR3 nucleotides read TGTGCCAGCAGCCACCGGGACAGGGGGCGCATTGAGCAGTTCTTC. It translates to CASSHRDRGRIEQFF.

The chain couples TRBV9 to TRBJ2-5; 12 positions agree with TRBD2. Germline CDR1 SGDLS, CDR2 YYNGEE. This CDR3 has 16 amino acids. V gave up 2 bases and J gave up 11 bases; unmatched junction bases: 13. The CDR3 DNA reads as TGTGCCAGCAGCGTCCTGACTAGCGGGAGCTACAATGAGCAGTACTTC. It yields the protein CASSVLTSGSYNEQYF. The full variable domain, in which reference TRBV9 and TRBJ2-5 provide the parts outside the CDR3, is DSGVTQTPKHLITATGQRVTLRCSPRSGDLSVYWYQQSLDQGLQFLIQYYNGEERAKGNILERFSAQQFPDLHSELNLSSLELGDSALYFCASSVLTSGSYNEQYFGPGTRLLVL.

The chain uses TRBV20-1 and TRBJ1-1, with D unclear. V was trimmed by 3 bases and J by 1 base, leaving 12 bases between them. This CDR3 has 14 residues. Germline V gene lookup returns CDR1 DFQATT and CDR2 SNEGSKA (reference sequence). CDR3 sequence (DNA): TGCAGTGCTAGGATAGTCAGGCCGAACACTGAAGCTTTCTTT. It is translated as CSARIVRPNTEAFF.

This rearrangement joins TRBV12-3 or TRBV12-4 to TRBJ2-1, with 8 bases lining up with TRBD1. The CDR3 is 13 residues long. J lost 9 bases, V lost 8 bases, and 9 bases had no gene match. DNA of the CDR3: TGTGCCAGCGGGAAGGACAGGGTCTCTGAGCAGTTCTTC. Translated: CASGKDRVSEQFF.

This clonotype appeared many times. This chain links TRBV20-1 with TRBJ2-7, with TRBD2 as a possible D gene (6 bases). The V gene lost 6 bases and the J gene lost 2 bases, with 17 bases spanning the gap. CDR1 is DFQATT, CDR2 SNEGSKA, per germline (reference sequence). The length of the CDR3 is 14 residues. The CDR3 spells CSAEGLESTYEQYF. In nucleotides, the CDR3 is TGCAGTGCAGAGGGACTGGAATCGACCTACGAGCAGTACTTC.

The V call is TRBV10-3, the J call TRBJ1-2; 9 nucleotides align to TRBD1. The length of the CDR3 is 15 residues. With 4 bases clipped from V and 3 bases from J, the junction kept 6 bases outside the gene matches. Germline CDR1 ENHRY, CDR2 SYGVKD. The CDR3: CAISAPGQGDYGYTF. The CDR3 region has the DNA TGTGCCATCAGTGCCCCGGGACAGGGTGACTATGGCTACACCTTC.

This clonotype showed up just a few times. The rearrangement joins TRBV12-3 or TRBV12-4 to TRBJ2-5, with 8 bases fitting TRBD2. This CDR3 spans 14 amino acids. After removal of 7 bases from V and 11 bases from J, the junction contained 15 bases not matched to a gene. Here the CDR3 DNA reads TGTGCCAGCAAAAGTTCGGCGGGGGGCAATGAGCAGTACTTC. Its protein product is CASKSSAGGNEQYF.

The sample holds many counts of this clonotype. V usage is TRBV3-1 and J usage is TRBJ1-2; unclear D gene. V was trimmed by 0 bases and J by 0 bases, leaving 5 bases between them. There are 14 residues in the CDR3. Germline-derived CDR1 and CDR2 are LGHDT and YNNKEL (reference sequence). This CDR3 is CASSQDRPNYGYTF. The DNA for the CDR3 is TGTGCCAGCAGCCAAGATCGGCCTAACTATGGCTACACCTTC.

This chain links TRBV12-5 with TRBJ1-5; D remains ambiguous. V was shortened by 3 bases and J by 1 base, with 13 bases between the two germline ends. The CDR3 is 16 amino acids. Looked up from germline, CDR1 is LGHNT and CDR2 is FRNRAP. CDR3 residues: CASGLSGHRSNQPQHF. The DNA of the CDR3 is TGTGCTAGTGGTTTAAGTGGGCACCGGAGCAATCAGCCCCAGCATTTT. Full variable domain (rest looked up from reference TRBV12-5 and TRBJ1-5): DARVTQTPRHKVTEMGQEVTMRCQPILGHNTVFWYRQTMMQGLELLAYFRNRAPLDDSGMPKDRFSAEMPDATLATLKIQPSEPRDSAVYFCASGLSGHRSNQPQHFGDGTRLSIL.

The rearrangement joins TRBV5-1 to TRBJ1-4; D ambiguous. Deletions cut 5 bases from V and 4 bases from J, with 12 bases between. The CDR3 loop spans 14 amino acids. From germline, CDR1 is SGHRS and CDR2 YFSETQ. The CDR3 DNA is TGCGCCAGCAGAGCGAAGGGTGGTAATGAAAAACTGTTTTTT. The encoded protein is CASRAKGGNEKLFF.

The chain combines TRBV12-3 or TRBV12-4 with TRBJ2-1; 8 bases map to TRBD2. The J call may be faulty, since TRBJ2-7 better matches the DNA end. This CDR3 contains 15 residues. In DNA form, the CDR3 reads TGTGCCAGCAGGCCAGCGGGAGAGACATACAATGAGCAGTACTTC. It specifies CASRPAGETYNEQYF.

The chain joins TRBV6-5 to TRBJ2-7; D gene uncertain. Looked up from germline, CDR1 is MNHEY and CDR2 is SVGAGI. The CDR3 is 14 residues long. Trimming took 2 bases from V and 0 from J, leaving 8 bases between them. The DNA for the CDR3 is TGTGCCAGCAGTTACCCCGTTACCTCCTACGAGCAGTACTTC. Residues: CASSYPVTSYEQYF.

The chain links TRBV11-1 to TRBJ2-7, with TRBD1 matching over 8 bases. The V gene's germline CDR1 is SGHAT and CDR2 FQDESV (reference sequence). V lost 8 bases, J lost 3 bases, and 6 bases stayed unmatched. The CDR3 extends over 13 amino acids. CDR3 nucleotides: TGTGCCAGCTTGAGGACAGGGAGCTACGAGCAGTACTTC. Residues: CASLRTGSYEQYF.

This clonotype was picked up a small number of times. V and J are TRBV5-1 and TRBJ1-1; TRBD1 agrees at 10 bases. V lost 2 bases and J lost 0; bases outside the gene matches: 10. The germline gives CDR1 SGHRS, CDR2 YFSETQ. This CDR3 has 18 residues. The CDR3 region has the DNA TGCGCCAGCAGCTTTTTTACCGGGACAGGGGCCATGAACACTGAAGCTTTCTTT. This gives the protein CASSFFTGTGAMNTEAFF.